This T cell receptor beta chain was sequenced for a study of graft-versus-host responses after intestinal transplantation. Study-level background: Each patient got anti-thymocyte globulin induction, then tacrolimus and steroids for approximately 3 years.

CDR3 length: 15 amino acids. Germline CDR1 MNHEY, CDR2 SMNVEV (reference sequence). Trimming cost V 6 bases and J 2 bases, with 17 bases left between them. Some clones are missing from TCRdb's copy, which holds only in-frame ones; the method was immunoSEQ multiplex PCR. The table records around 87,000 clones, roughly 92% of them present only once. Turning to this clone: Its antigen is still unknown.

The source of this sequence is a human donor who was the organ donor for an intestinal transplant. The chain combines TRBV27 with TRBJ2-7; a weak D match, TRBD2 (6 bases). Specimen: unstimulated CD8+ T cells sorted from spleen or lymph node cells, collected before transplant. CDR3 loop: CASSLTGAGTYEQYF. Written as DNA, the CDR3 is TGTGCCAGCAGCCTTACAGGCGCGGGGACCTACGAGCAGTACTTC.